The clone carrying this TCR beta chain was picked up a small number of times. Its target is not known. This record comes from a study of identical twins. Study results and limitations: Conclusions were based on cross-sectional statistical analysis, without following the same donors.

Via MiXCR, TCRdb re-called the 5' RACE reads, giving one row per CDR3 protein. This sample yields roughly 720,000 distinct CDR3 sequences, of which roughly 18% are seen a single time; over 10% belongs to the top ten. This sample also appeared in a second study, on T cells expressing NK-cell markers. From that study: Sorted T-cell subsets CD3+CD56+NKG2C+, CD3+CD56+NKG2C- and CD3+CD56-NKG2C+ were TCR beta-sequenced. The sequencing cohort of eight donors included seven HCMV-seropositive individuals and one seronegative individual. Several experiments added an anti-gamma-delta TCR antibody to sort only alpha-beta TCR T cells.

The clonotype comes from a woman aged 18-35 years in good health. Material: PBMCs.

In DNA form, the CDR3 reads TGCGCCAGCAGCTGGACAGGGGATTACGAGCAGTACTTC. Amino acid sequence: CASSWTGDYEQYF. The J gene is TRBJ2-7, the V gene TRBV5-1, with TRBD1 matching over 9 bases. Germline V gene data show CDR1 as SGHRS and CDR2 as YFSETQ. J gave up 4 bases and V 3 bases, and 2 bases lay outside the gene matches. The CDR3 has 13 amino acids.